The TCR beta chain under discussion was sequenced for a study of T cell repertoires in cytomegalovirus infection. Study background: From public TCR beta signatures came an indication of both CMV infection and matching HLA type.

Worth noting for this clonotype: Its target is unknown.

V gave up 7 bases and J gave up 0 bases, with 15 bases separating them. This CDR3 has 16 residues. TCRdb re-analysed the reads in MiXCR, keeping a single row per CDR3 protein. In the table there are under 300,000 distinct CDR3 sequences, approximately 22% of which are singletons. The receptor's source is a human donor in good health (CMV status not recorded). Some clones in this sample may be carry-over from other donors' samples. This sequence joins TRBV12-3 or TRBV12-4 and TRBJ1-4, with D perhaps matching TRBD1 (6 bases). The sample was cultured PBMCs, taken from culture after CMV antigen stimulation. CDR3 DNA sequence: TGTGCCAGCAAGGCCCCCGGACAGCCAACTAATGAAAAACTGTTTTTT. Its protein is CASKAPGQPTNEKLFF.